The subject of this entry is one T cell receptor beta chain. These data come from a study of cytomegalovirus exposure and HLA in healthy donors. In the PCR, 60 Vbeta and 13 Jbeta primers were used. Authors' methods: Later, tens of millions of unique TCR beta chains were counted in an analysis, and about 10 million of them were shared. Sequencing used immunoSEQ multiplex PCR; TCRdb keeps in-frame clones, though not all of them. That table furnishes V, J and clone size, whereas the DNA furnished D and trimming. The repertoire holds tens of thousands of clones, with over 70% as singletons. Germline lookup yields CDR1 GTSNPN and CDR2 SVGIG (reference sequence). V was clipped by 0 bases and J by 7 bases, with 7 bases between them. This CDR3 region has 12 residues.

The sequenced sample consisted of PBMCs. The clonotype originates from a woman aged 35 to 49 in good health and CMV-seropositive. This sequence joins TRBV30 and TRBJ2-1, with D maybe TRBD1 (5 bases). The CDR3 DNA is TGTGCCTGGAGTGTTTCAGGGAATGAGCAGTTCTTC. This sequence encodes CAWSVSGNEQFF.